This entry concerns a single T cell receptor beta chain. In the ophthalmopathy cohort, Clinical Activity Score was at least 3, NOSPECS grade at least 4, and duration under 3 months. Researchers took RNA transcripts and amplified the TCR beta CDR3 regions from them. HTBI primers drove first-round RT-PCR of the TCR CDR3. TCRdb used MiXCR to reprocess the multiplex PCR reads, holding one entry per CDR3 protein. The table lists nearly 600,000 distinct CDR3 sequences, over 12% of them singletons. Germline V gene sequence: CDR1 KGHSH, CDR2 LQKENI. The J segment lost 4 bases and the V segment lost 1 base, leaving 9 bases of the junction unmatched. CDR3 length: 18 amino acids. The source of the sample is a study of T cells in Graves' hyperthyroidism and ophthalmopathy. Study details: Specimen type is peripheral blood, collected at initial diagnosis prior to any treatment.

This TCR came from a young woman with Graves' ophthalmopathy. This chain joins TRBV18 and TRBJ2-3; TRBD2 matches 12 bases. Input material: blood. The CDR3 bases are TGTGCCAGCTCACCACGCCGAACACTAGCGGGAGGCCCAGATACGCAGTATTTT. It yields the protein CASSPRRTLAGGPDTQYF. Drawing the rest from reference TRBV18 and TRBJ2-3, the complete variable domain is NAGVMQNPRHLVRRRGQEARLRCSPMKGHSHVYWYRQLPEEGLKFMVYLQKENIIDESGMPKERFSAEFPKEGPSILRIQQVVRGDSAAYFCASSPRRTLAGGPDTQYFGPGTRLTVL.